This T cell receptor (beta chain) comes out of a study of blood T cell repertoires in COVID-19. Study-level information: PBMCs, B-cell-depleted T cells, or T cells were the source of the cDNA or gDNA that made up the material.

CDR3 length: 11 amino acids. V shed 7 bases and J shed 1 base, with 4 bases lying between them. CDR1 and CDR2 (germline): SNHLY, FYNNEI. Participants spanned ages about 18 to 95 years and resided in 20 to 30 US areas. Two negative PCRs, clearance, or symptom resolution had been documented for recovered Cohort 3 donors. Authors' processing steps: Scientists estimated how many nucleated cells there were by amplifying reference gene primers. The assay was immunoSEQ multiplex PCR, and TCRdb's table has in-frame clones only and misses some. The D gene and trimming were derived from the DNA, and the V and J assignments and clone size from that table. The sample holds 150,000 to 200,000 clones, 80% seen once.

Material for sequencing was PBMCs or T cells enriched from blood (not recorded which). V is TRBV2 and J is TRBJ1-1; no clear D. The receptor comes from an older woman who had recovered from COVID-19. CDR3 region: CASTPNTEAFF. The CDR3 bases are TGTGCCAGCACTCCGAACACTGAAGCTTTCTTT. Supplemented by reference TRBV2 and TRBJ1-1, the full variable domain reads EPEVTQTPSHQVTQMGQEVILRCVPISNHLYFYWYRQILGQKVEFLVSFYNNEISEKSEIFDDQFSVERPDGSNFTLKIRSTKLEDSAMYFCASTPNTEAFFGQGTRLTVV.